The 19 T cell receptor beta chains presented below share a single source sample, sequenced in a study of T cells expressing NK-cell markers. TCRdb reprocessed the 5' RACE reads and keeps a single row for each CDR3 protein, giving no DNA. This sample's table has over 200,000 distinct CDR3 sequences. The sequenced material came from blood T cells: a sorted CD56 or NKG2C T cell subset, CD4+ or CD8+ T cells, or bulk PBMC T cells (not recorded which). These receptor sequences come from a man in his late teens or twenties in good health.

The chain carries TRBV4-2 and TRBJ2-1; as DNA is missing, the TRBD2 call by TCRdb cannot be tested. CDR1 is LGHNA, CDR2 YNFKEQ, per germline. This CDR3 is 15 amino acids long. The CDR3 here is CASRKGVGVGNEQFF.

The V gene is TRBV6-6, the J gene TRBJ1-1; lacking DNA, the TRBD1 call made by TCRdb goes unchecked. This CDR3 spans 13 amino acids. The germline gives CDR1 MNHNY, CDR2 SVGAGI (reference sequence). The CDR3 loop reads CASTRTGGTEAFF.

This chain uses TRBV29-1 with TRBJ1-1; the D gene TCRdb calls, TRBD1, cannot be checked with no DNA. The length of the CDR3 is 13 residues. Germline CDR1 and CDR2: SQVTM and ANQGSEA. The CDR3: CSVDHRGNTEAFF.

The CDR3 protein is CASSFRGHEQYF. The chain recombines TRBV28 with TRBJ2-7; TCRdb calls TRBD1, which cannot be checked without DNA. The CDR3 sequence is 12 residues long. Germline V gene lookup returns CDR1 MDHEN and CDR2 SYDVKM.

The chain carries TRBV12-3 or TRBV12-4 and TRBJ2-1; the TRBD1 assignment by TCRdb is unverifiable without DNA. This CDR3 comprises 16 residues. Here the CDR3 reads CASSSPLGDSYNEQFF.

V gene TRBV12-3 or TRBV12-4 combines with J gene TRBJ2-7; with no DNA, the TCRdb D assignment of TRBD2 cannot be verified. This CDR3 comprises 17 residues. The CDR3 protein is CASSWRASRNRSYEQYF.

V is TRBV30 and J is TRBJ2-1; as DNA is missing, the TRBD1 call by TCRdb cannot be tested. The V gene's germline CDR1 is GTSNPN and CDR2 SVGIG (reference sequence). The CDR3 extends over 11 amino acids. The CDR3 here is CAWGSGPGQFF. The full variable domain, with the rest looked up from reference TRBV30 and TRBJ2-1, is SQTIHQWPATLVQPVGSPLSLECTVEGTSNPNLYWYRQAAGRGLQLLFYSVGIGQISSEVPQNLSASRPQDRQFILSSKKLLLSDSGFYLCAWGSGPGQFFGPGTRLTVL.

V and J are TRBV6-2 or TRBV6-3 and TRBJ2-7; with no DNA, the TCRdb D assignment of TRBD1 cannot be verified. CDR3 length: 16 amino acids. CDR1 is MNHEY, CDR2 SVGEGT, per germline. The CDR3 loop is CASRSGQPPPDYEQYF.

The chain couples TRBV6-2 or TRBV6-3 to TRBJ1-2; TCRdb returns TRBD1, unconfirmable since there is no DNA. This CDR3 is built from 14 residues. Germline CDR1 and CDR2: MNHEY and SVGEGT. CDR3 protein: CASRTTGGNYGYTF.

J is TRBJ2-5 and V is TRBV3-1. The CDR3 length is 14 residues. Germline CDR1 is LGHDT and CDR2 is YNNKEL (reference sequence). This CDR3 reads CASSRSGVGETQYF.

The rearrangement joins TRBV12-3 or TRBV12-4 to TRBJ2-1; absent DNA, TCRdb's TRBD2 call cannot be checked. The CDR3 is 12 amino acids. CDR3 protein: CASSRTDNEQFF.

The chain carries TRBV29-1 and TRBJ2-5; TCRdb picks TRBD1, but there is no DNA to check that call. Germline lookup yields CDR1 SQVTM and CDR2 ANQGSEA. The CDR3 runs to 14 residues. CDR3 region: CSVEGGGGEETQYF. Filled out from reference TRBV29-1 and TRBJ2-5, the complete variable domain reads SAVISQKPSRDICQRGTSLTIQCQVDSQVTMMFWYRQQPGQSLTLIATANQGSEATYESGFVIDKFPISRPNLTFSTLTVSNMSPEDSSIYLCSVEGGGGEETQYFGPGTRLLVL.

The chain couples TRBV7-6 to TRBJ2-1; the D call of TRBD1 rests on TCRdb alone, since no DNA is present to check it. In germline, CDR1 is SGHVS, CDR2 FNYEAQ. The CDR3 runs 14 residues. CDR3 loop: CASSLGTAINEQFF.

The chain couples TRBV6-5 to TRBJ2-3; the D call from TCRdb, TRBD1, cannot be confirmed without DNA. Per germline, CDR1 MNHEY and CDR2 SVGAGI. The CDR3 has 15 residues. The CDR3 sequence: CASSRDGTGTDTQYF.

CDR3 in amino acids: CASSPGVQNNEQFF. V and J are TRBV7-9 and TRBJ2-1; the TRBD1 assignment by TCRdb is unverifiable without DNA. The CDR3 totals 14 residues. Germline V CDR1 and CDR2: SEHNR, FQNEAQ (reference sequence).

This chain connects TRBV12-3 or TRBV12-4 to TRBJ1-1; TCRdb's D call of TRBD1 is untestable without DNA. The CDR3 has 14 amino acids. The CDR3 sequence is CASSTGGSVAEAFF.

The chain is built from TRBV6-5 and TRBJ2-2; the TCRdb call, TRBD2, lacks DNA for checking. This CDR3 region has 15 residues. From germline, CDR1 is MNHEY and CDR2 SVGAGI. CDR3 region: CASSYITRTGGELFF.

The CDR3 loop reads CATSDATVANTGELFF. The chain combines TRBV24-1 with TRBJ2-2. Germline lookup yields CDR1 KGHDR and CDR2 SFDVKD. The CDR3 has 16 amino acids.

This chain joins TRBV9 and TRBJ2-2; TCRdb reports TRBD2, a call that lacks DNA to check it against. CDR1 SGDLS and CDR2 YYNGEE come from the germline V gene. The CDR3 totals 16 residues. The CDR3 reads CASSVGALANTGELFF.